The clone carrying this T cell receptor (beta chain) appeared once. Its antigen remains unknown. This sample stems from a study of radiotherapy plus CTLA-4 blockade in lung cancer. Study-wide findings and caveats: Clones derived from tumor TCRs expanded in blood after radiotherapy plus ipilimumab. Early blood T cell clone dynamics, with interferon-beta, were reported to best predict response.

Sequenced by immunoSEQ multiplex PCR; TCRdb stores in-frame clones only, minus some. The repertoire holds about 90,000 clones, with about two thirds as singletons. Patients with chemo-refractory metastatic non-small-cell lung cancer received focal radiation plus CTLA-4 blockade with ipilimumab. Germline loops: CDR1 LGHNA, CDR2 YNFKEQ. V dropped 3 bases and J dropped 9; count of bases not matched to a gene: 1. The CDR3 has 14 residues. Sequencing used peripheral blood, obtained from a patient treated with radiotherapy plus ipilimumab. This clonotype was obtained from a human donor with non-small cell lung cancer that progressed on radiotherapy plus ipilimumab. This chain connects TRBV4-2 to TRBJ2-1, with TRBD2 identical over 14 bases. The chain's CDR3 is CASSQGLAGAEQFF. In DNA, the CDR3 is TGTGCCAGCAGCCAGGGACTAGCGGGGGCTGAGCAGTTCTTC.